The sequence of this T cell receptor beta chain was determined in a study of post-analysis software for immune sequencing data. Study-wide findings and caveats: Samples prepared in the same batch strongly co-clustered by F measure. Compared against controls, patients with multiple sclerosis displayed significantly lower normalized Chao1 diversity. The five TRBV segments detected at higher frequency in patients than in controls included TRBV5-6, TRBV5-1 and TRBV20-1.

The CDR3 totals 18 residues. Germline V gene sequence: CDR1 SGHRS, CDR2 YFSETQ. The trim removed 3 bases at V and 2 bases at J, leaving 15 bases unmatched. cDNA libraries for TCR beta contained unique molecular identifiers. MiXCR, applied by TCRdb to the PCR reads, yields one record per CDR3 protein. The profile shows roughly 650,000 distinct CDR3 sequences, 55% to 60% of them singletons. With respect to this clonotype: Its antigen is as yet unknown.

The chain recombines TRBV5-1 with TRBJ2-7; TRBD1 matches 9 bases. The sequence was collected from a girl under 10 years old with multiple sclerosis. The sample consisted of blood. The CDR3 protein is CASSYRSGQGPTTYEQYF. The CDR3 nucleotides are TGCGCCAGCAGCTACCGTTCTGGACAGGGGCCTACGACCTACGAGCAGTACTTC.